The following is a T cell receptor beta chain sequence with its context. What it recognizes is unknown. Each cell subset's genomic DNA was divided evenly among several immunoSEQ plates. Profiled with immunoSEQ multiplex PCR; TCRdb holds only in-frame clones, not every one. The top ten clones hold less than 0.15% of a sample with 2 million to 2.5 million clones, approximately 94% of them seen once. The sample is drawn from a study of shared clonotypes between healthy human individuals. Overall study findings and caveats: The authors sampled blood alone, and tissue repertoires likely differ. Clonotypes that were shared across a handful of donors made up approximately 5% of naive CD4 clonotypes.

The CDR3 contains 14 residues. Negatively enriched CD4+ T cells were divided by CD45RA into naive and memory. The rearrangement joins TRBV21-1 to TRBJ2-6; TRBD1 is taken as the D call from the table, unchecked against the DNA. TRBV21-1 is deemed a pseudogene. This TCR was sampled from a man aged 18 to 29 in good health. The sequencing sample was made of naive CD4+ T cells sorted from blood. Specified subset: CD45RA+ positively selected. The CDR3 loop reads CASRDSSGANVLTF. CDR3 DNA sequence: TGTGCCAGCAGAGACAGCTCTGGGGCCAACGTCCTGACTTTC.